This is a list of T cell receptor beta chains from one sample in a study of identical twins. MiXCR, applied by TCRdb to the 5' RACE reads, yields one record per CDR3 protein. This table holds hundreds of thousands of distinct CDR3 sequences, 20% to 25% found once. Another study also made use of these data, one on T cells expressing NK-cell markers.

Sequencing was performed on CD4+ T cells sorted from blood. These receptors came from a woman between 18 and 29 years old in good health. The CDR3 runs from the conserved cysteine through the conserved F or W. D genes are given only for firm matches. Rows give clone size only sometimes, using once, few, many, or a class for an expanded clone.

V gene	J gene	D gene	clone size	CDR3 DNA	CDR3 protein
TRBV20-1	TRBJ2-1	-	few	TGCAGTGCTAGAGTCTGGAGGAATGAGCAGTTCTTC	CSARVWRNEQFF
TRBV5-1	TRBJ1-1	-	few	TGCGCCAGCAGCTTCTCACAGCGCACTGAAGCTTTCTTT	CASSFSQRTEAFF
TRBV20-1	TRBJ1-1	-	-	TGCAGTGCTAGATACGACGGATACACTGAAGCTTTCTTT	CSARYDGYTEAFF
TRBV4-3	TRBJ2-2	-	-	TGCGCCAGCAGCCAAGACGGTACCCCAGGAGGGAATGGGGAGCTGTTTTTT	CASSQDGTPGGNGELFF
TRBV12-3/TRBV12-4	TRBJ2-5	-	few	TGTGCCAGCAGTTTGACAGTGAAAGAGACCCAGTACTTC	CASSLTVKETQYF
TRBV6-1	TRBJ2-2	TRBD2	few	TGTGCCAGCACGATCGGGGGGGGATTTCGGGCCGGGGAGCTGTTTTTT	CASTIGGGFRAGELFF
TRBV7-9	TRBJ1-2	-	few	TGTGCCAGCAGCTGGCAGGGGAACTATGGCTACACCTTC	CASSWQGNYGYTF
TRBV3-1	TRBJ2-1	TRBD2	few	TGTGCCAGCAGCCAATGGGGAGCGGGGAGCTCCTACAATGAGCAGTTCTTC	CASSQWGAGSSYNEQFF
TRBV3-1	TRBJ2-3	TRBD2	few	TGTGCCAGCAGCCAAAGCGGGGTCACTCTTAATACGCAGTATTTT	CASSQSGVTLNTQYF
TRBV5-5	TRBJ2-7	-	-	TGTGCCAGCAGCTCGGAGGGCTTCGCGATCTACGAGCAGTACTTC	CASSSEGFAIYEQYF
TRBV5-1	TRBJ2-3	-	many	TGCGCCAGCAGCTTGGATACCCCAGATACGCAGTATTTT	CASSLDTPDTQYF
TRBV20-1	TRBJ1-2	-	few	TGCAGTGCTCCCGGGAGCGGAAACTATGGCTACACCTTC	CSAPGSGNYGYTF
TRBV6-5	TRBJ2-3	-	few	TGTGCCAGCAGTTACGGAGACGGCACAGATACGCAGTATTTT	CASSYGDGTDTQYF
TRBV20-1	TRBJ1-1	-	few	TGCAGTGCTAGAGATATGGTGGTGGGGGAAGCTTTCTTT	CSARDMVVGEAFF
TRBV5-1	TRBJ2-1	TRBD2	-	TGCGCCAGCAGCATTGGACTAGCTGATTCGGGTGAGCAGTTCTTC	CASSIGLADSGEQFF
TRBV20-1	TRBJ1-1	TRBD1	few	TGCAGTGCTGCTATGACAGGGCGAACTGAAGCTTTCTTT	CSAAMTGRTEAFF
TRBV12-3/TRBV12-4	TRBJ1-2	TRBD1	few	TGTGCCAGCAGTTTATCCTCTACAGGGGGGAGCCCCACCTTC	CASSLSSTGGSPTF
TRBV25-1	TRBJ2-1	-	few	TGTGCCAGCAGTGAATCTACGTGGCCCCTAGACAGACGGTTCTTC	CASSESTWPLDRRFF
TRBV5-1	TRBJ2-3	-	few	TGCGCCAGCAGCTCCGCCCTTAGCACAGATACGCAGTATTTT	CASSSALSTDTQYF
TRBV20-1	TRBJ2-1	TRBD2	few	TGCAGTGCCGACCGGACTAGTGCCTACAATGAGCAGTTCTTC	CSADRTSAYNEQFF
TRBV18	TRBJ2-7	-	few	TGTGCCAGCTCACCATCGCAAAACTACGAGCAGTACTTC	CASSPSQNYEQYF
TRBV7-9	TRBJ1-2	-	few	TGTGCCAGCAGCTGGGGAAAGACAGTGAGTGGCTACACCTTC	CASSWGKTVSGYTF
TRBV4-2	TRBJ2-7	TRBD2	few	TGTGCCAGCAGCAAAGAAAGTAGTAGGACTAGCGGGAGGAACGAGCAGTACTTC	CASSKESSRTSGRNEQYF
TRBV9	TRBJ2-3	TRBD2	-	TGTGCCAGCAGCGTAGGAGCGGGGGGCTCCACAGATACGCAGTATTTT	CASSVGAGGSTDTQYF
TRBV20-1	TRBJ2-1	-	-	TGCAGTGCTAGAGCCCCGCGCAGCATGGAGGACAATGAGCAGTTCTTC	CSARAPRSMEDNEQFF
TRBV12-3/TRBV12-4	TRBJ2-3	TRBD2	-	TGTGCCAGCAGTCCCGGTTGGTCTAGCGGTTTCACAGATACGCAGTATTTT	CASSPGWSSGFTDTQYF
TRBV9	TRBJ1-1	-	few	TGTGCCAGCAGCGTCGTGGGGAGGGAACCTGAAGCTTTCTTT	CASSVVGREPEAFF
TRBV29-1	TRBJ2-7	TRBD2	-	TGCAGCGTTTCGCTAGCGGGCGAGCAGTACTTC	CSVSLAGEQYF
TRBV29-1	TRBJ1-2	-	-	TGCAGCGTGGAAAGACAGTCAAACTATGGCTACACCTTC	CSVERQSNYGYTF
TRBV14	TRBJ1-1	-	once	TGTGCCAGCAGACCAGAGGGGCGCACTAACACTGAAGCTTTCTTT	CASRPEGRTNTEAFF
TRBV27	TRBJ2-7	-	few	TGTGCCAGCAGTTTGAAAGTCTCCTACGAGCAGTACTTC	CASSLKVSYEQYF
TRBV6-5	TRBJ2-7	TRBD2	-	TGTGCCAGCAGTTACCTCGCGGGGGGCCTCTACGAGCAGTACTTC	CASSYLAGGLYEQYF
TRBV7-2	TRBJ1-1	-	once	TGTGCCAGCAGCTTAGCTCGCGGCGGAGAAGCTTTCTTT	CASSLARGGEAFF